Listed below are T cell receptor beta chains from one sample, sequenced in a study of OX40 agonist ivuxolimab in advanced cancers. Profiling relied on immunoSEQ multiplex PCR, and the TCRdb table lists in-frame clones only, not all of them. The table includes under 50,000 clones, about 83% detected once. The sample in question was CD4+ or CD8+ T cells sorted from blood, obtained in a trial of the OX40 agonist ivuxolimab. Receptor source: an adult with an advanced solid tumor such as melanoma, head and neck, liver or kidney cancer. Both conserved end residues are part of each CDR3. Fields, in order: V gene, J gene, D gene, clone size, CDR3 protein, CDR3 DNA. A D gene is named only where the DNA matches it firmly. Where a row states a size, it is once, few, many or the class of an expanded clone; other rows omit it.

v_call: TRBV4-1
j_call: TRBJ2-3
d_call: TRBD2
clone_size: .
cdr3_aa: CASTGVLLAGSRGQYF
cdr3_nt: TGCGCCAGCACCGGGGTTTTACTAGCGGGATCCCGCGGGCAGTATTTT

v_call: TRBV6-6
j_call: TRBJ2-1
d_call: TRBD2
clone_size: once
cdr3_aa: CASSQGLEASYNEQFF
cdr3_nt: TGTGCCAGCAGTCAGGGACTAGAAGCTTCCTACAATGAGCAGTTCTTC

v_call: TRBV9
j_call: TRBJ2-7
d_call: .
clone_size: once
cdr3_aa: CASSLGLSSSYEQYF
cdr3_nt: TGTGCCAGCAGCTTGGGACTTTCAAGCTCCTACGAGCAGTACTTC

v_call: TRBV7-3
j_call: TRBJ2-5
d_call: .
clone_size: .
cdr3_aa: CASSSIAESRETQYF
cdr3_nt: TGTGCCAGCAGCTCAATAGCGGAAAGTAGAGAGACCCAGTACTTC

v_call: TRBV27
j_call: TRBJ2-7
d_call: .
clone_size: once
cdr3_aa: CASSRWDTLYEQYF
cdr3_nt: TGTGCCAGCAGTCGCTGGGACACCCTCTACGAGCAGTACTTC

v_call: TRBV6-1
j_call: TRBJ2-7
d_call: TRBD1
clone_size: once
cdr3_aa: CASSGQGVSYEQYF
cdr3_nt: TGTGCCAGCAGCGGACAGGGGGTCTCCTACGAGCAGTACTTC

v_call: TRBV18
j_call: TRBJ2-5
d_call: .
clone_size: .
cdr3_aa: CASSPEQETQYF
cdr3_nt: TGTGCCAGCTCACCAGAACAAGAGACCCAGTACTTC

v_call: TRBV27
j_call: TRBJ1-5
d_call: .
clone_size: .
cdr3_aa: CASSLTAGSVGQPQHF
cdr3_nt: TGTGCCAGCAGCTTGACCGCCGGGTCGGTGGGGCAGCCCCAGCATTTT

v_call: TRBV28
j_call: TRBJ2-6
d_call: TRBD2
clone_size: .
cdr3_aa: CASLLAGGGAGANVLTF
cdr3_nt: TGTGCCAGCCTCCTAGCGGGAGGCGGGGCTGGGGCCAACGTCCTGACTTTC

v_call: TRBV5-1
j_call: TRBJ1-3
d_call: .
clone_size: once
cdr3_aa: CASSLTAGLSGNTIYF
cdr3_nt: TGCGCCAGCAGCTTGACGGCAGGCCTCTCTGGAAACACCATATATTTT

v_call: TRBV6-5
j_call: TRBJ1-1
d_call: TRBD1
clone_size: .
cdr3_aa: CASNRGENTEAFF
cdr3_nt: TGTGCCAGCAACAGGGGGGAGAACACTGAAGCTTTCTTT

v_call: TRBV5-1
j_call: TRBJ2-3
d_call: .
clone_size: .
cdr3_aa: CASSLGRGSTDTQYF
cdr3_nt: TGCGCCAGCAGCTTGGGTCGTGGGAGCACAGATACGCAGTATTTT

v_call: TRBV19
j_call: TRBJ2-7
d_call: TRBD2
clone_size: once
cdr3_aa: CASSPLPSSGTSYEQYF
cdr3_nt: TGTGCCAGTAGTCCTCTTCCCTCTAGCGGGACCTCCTACGAGCAGTACTTC

v_call: TRBV18
j_call: TRBJ2-7
d_call: TRBD2
clone_size: .
cdr3_aa: CASSPPSGSSEQYF
cdr3_nt: TGTGCCAGCTCACCACCTAGCGGGAGCTCCGAGCAGTACTTC

v_call: TRBV10-2
j_call: TRBJ2-5
d_call: .
clone_size: .
cdr3_aa: CASGQSEKTQYF
cdr3_nt: TGCGCCAGCGGACAGTCTGAAAAGACCCAGTACTTC

v_call: TRBV5-1
j_call: TRBJ1-1
d_call: TRBD1
clone_size: few
cdr3_aa: CASSPDRVSEAFF
cdr3_nt: TGCGCCAGCAGCCCGGACAGGGTCAGTGAAGCTTTCTTT

v_call: TRBV6-1
j_call: TRBJ2-7
d_call: TRBD2
clone_size: .
cdr3_aa: CASSGGLAGGGYEQYF
cdr3_nt: TGTGCCAGCAGTGGGGGACTAGCGGGAGGAGGTTACGAGCAGTACTTC

v_call: TRBV5-4
j_call: TRBJ2-3
d_call: TRBD2
clone_size: .
cdr3_aa: CASSAASGDLGTQYF
cdr3_nt: TGTGCCAGCAGCGCGGCTAGCGGGGACTTAGGTACGCAGTATTTT

v_call: TRBV5-1
j_call: TRBJ2-7
d_call: .
clone_size: .
cdr3_aa: CASSTKGPSYEQYF
cdr3_nt: TGCGCCAGCAGCACTAAGGGACCTTCCTACGAGCAGTACTTC

v_call: TRBV6-6
j_call: TRBJ2-7
d_call: .
clone_size: .
cdr3_aa: CASSYFDTPGWSEQYF
cdr3_nt: TGTGCCAGCAGTTACTTCGACACACCCGGTTGGTCCGAGCAGTACTTC

v_call: TRBV2
j_call: TRBJ1-1
d_call: TRBD1
clone_size: .
cdr3_aa: CASRFGQGNTEAFF
cdr3_nt: TGTGCCAGCAGGTTCGGACAGGGGAACACTGAAGCTTTCTTT

v_call: TRBV7-7
j_call: TRBJ2-7
d_call: TRBD2
clone_size: .
cdr3_aa: CASSLGEGQGEQYF
cdr3_nt: TGTGCTAGCAGCTTAGGGGAGGGGCAGGGCGAGCAGTACTTC

v_call: TRBV19
j_call: TRBJ1-3
d_call: .
clone_size: .
cdr3_aa: CASSPATGGSGNTIYF
cdr3_nt: TGTGCCAGTAGTCCGGCGACAGGCGGCTCTGGAAACACCATATATTTT

v_call: TRBV7-9
j_call: TRBJ1-2
d_call: .
clone_size: few
cdr3_aa: CASSLAAVGYGYTF
cdr3_nt: TGTGCCAGCAGCTTAGCAGCGGTGGGATATGGCTACACCTTC

v_call: TRBV19
j_call: TRBJ2-1
d_call: TRBD2
clone_size: few
cdr3_aa: CASGSGRGDEQFF
cdr3_nt: TGTGCCAGTGGTAGCGGGAGGGGCGATGAGCAGTTCTTC

v_call: TRBV28
j_call: TRBJ2-7
d_call: .
clone_size: .
cdr3_aa: CASTPKGYLSYEQYF
cdr3_nt: TGTGCCAGCACCCCGAAAGGGTACCTCTCCTACGAGCAGTACTTC

v_call: TRBV6-5
j_call: TRBJ1-4
d_call: .
clone_size: .
cdr3_aa: CASSYDSNEKLFF
cdr3_nt: TGTGCCAGCAGTTATGACAGTAATGAAAAACTGTTTTTT

v_call: TRBV19
j_call: TRBJ2-7
d_call: .
clone_size: medium-sized
cdr3_aa: CASSSIYEQYF
cdr3_nt: TGTGCCAGTAGTTCGATTTACGAGCAGTACTTC

v_call: TRBV19
j_call: TRBJ2-2
d_call: .
clone_size: once
cdr3_aa: CASSNPALFPGELFF
cdr3_nt: TGTGCCAGTAGTAATCCAGCGTTATTCCCCGGGGAGCTGTTTTTT

v_call: TRBV14
j_call: TRBJ2-2
d_call: .
clone_size: .
cdr3_aa: CASSQERQRFANTGELFF
cdr3_nt: TGTGCCAGCAGCCAAGAAAGGCAGAGGTTCGCGAACACCGGGGAGCTGTTTTTT

v_call: TRBV2
j_call: TRBJ2-5
d_call: .
clone_size: once
cdr3_aa: CASRLGLQETQYF
cdr3_nt: TGTGCCAGCAGGTTAGGGTTGCAAGAGACCCAGTACTTC

v_call: TRBV6-1
j_call: TRBJ2-4
d_call: .
clone_size: .
cdr3_aa: CASSEGPGQDIQYF
cdr3_nt: TGTGCCAGCAGTGAAGGACCGGGACAAGACATTCAGTACTTC

v_call: TRBV6-5
j_call: TRBJ2-5
d_call: .
clone_size: few
cdr3_aa: CASRRQFQETQYF
cdr3_nt: TGTGCCAGCAGGAGACAGTTCCAAGAGACCCAGTACTTC

v_call: TRBV5-1
j_call: TRBJ2-1
d_call: TRBD2
clone_size: .
cdr3_aa: CASSSGLAGSIDEQFF
cdr3_nt: TGCGCCAGCAGCTCCGGACTAGCGGGATCAATCGATGAGCAGTTCTTC

v_call: TRBV7-2
j_call: TRBJ1-6
d_call: .
clone_size: .
cdr3_aa: CASSLEAGTYYSPLHF
cdr3_nt: TGTGCCAGCAGCTTAGAAGCGGGGACCTATTATTCACCCCTCCACTTT

v_call: TRBV6-9
j_call: TRBJ2-7
d_call: .
clone_size: once
cdr3_aa: CASTGTEQYF
cdr3_nt: TGTGCCAGCACCGGGACCGAGCAGTACTTC

v_call: TRBV4-1
j_call: TRBJ1-1
d_call: .
clone_size: .
cdr3_aa: CASSREGQEATEAFF
cdr3_nt: TGCGCCAGCAGCCGAGAGGGTCAGGAGGCCACTGAAGCTTTCTTT

v_call: TRBV6-5
j_call: TRBJ1-1
d_call: .
clone_size: .
cdr3_aa: CASNAVQGTEAFF
cdr3_nt: TGTGCCAGCAACGCGGTACAGGGTACTGAAGCTTTCTTT

v_call: TRBV6-1
j_call: TRBJ2-3
d_call: TRBD2
clone_size: few
cdr3_aa: CASSVTSGSVTDTQYF
cdr3_nt: TGTGCCAGCAGTGTAACTAGCGGGAGCGTCACAGATACGCAGTATTTT

v_call: TRBV2
j_call: TRBJ2-7
d_call: .
clone_size: .
cdr3_aa: CASSRDTDYEQYF
cdr3_nt: TGTGCCAGCAGCCGGGACACGGACTACGAGCAGTACTTC

v_call: TRBV7-6
j_call: TRBJ2-1
d_call: .
clone_size: few
cdr3_aa: CASSLTGTPYNEQFF
cdr3_nt: TGTGCCAGCAGCTTAACAGGGACACCATACAATGAGCAGTTCTTC

v_call: TRBV6-1
j_call: TRBJ2-7
d_call: .
clone_size: .
cdr3_aa: CASKLEGTAGYEQYF
cdr3_nt: TGTGCCAGCAAGCTTGAGGGGACAGCGGGTTACGAGCAGTACTTC

v_call: TRBV9
j_call: TRBJ2-1
d_call: TRBD2
clone_size: .
cdr3_aa: CASSNGQGLTSGRAYNEQFF
cdr3_nt: TGTGCCAGCAGCAATGGACAGGGACTGACTAGCGGGAGAGCCTACAATGAGCAGTTCTTC

v_call: TRBV30
j_call: TRBJ2-7
d_call: .
clone_size: .
cdr3_aa: CALFRGAYEQYF
cdr3_nt: TGTGCCTTGTTCAGGGGGGCGTACGAGCAGTACTTC

v_call: TRBV5-1
j_call: TRBJ2-5
d_call: .
clone_size: .
cdr3_aa: CASSLPSVRDQETQYF
cdr3_nt: TGCGCCAGCAGCTTACCTAGCGTGAGGGATCAAGAGACCCAGTACTTC

v_call: TRBV6-6
j_call: TRBJ2-7
d_call: TRBD1
clone_size: .
cdr3_aa: CASSYLPGQGFYEQYF
cdr3_nt: TGTGCCAGCAGTTACCTACCGGGACAGGGTTTCTACGAGCAGTACTTC

v_call: TRBV6-4
j_call: TRBJ2-7
d_call: .
clone_size: once
cdr3_aa: CASSDPPTGHQLGTRFYEQYF
cdr3_nt: TGTGCCAGCAGTGACCCTCCGACGGGACACCAACTAGGGACCCGATTCTACGAGCAGTACTTC

v_call: TRBV7-9
j_call: TRBJ1-5
d_call: .
clone_size: .
cdr3_aa: CASSSGEQPQHF
cdr3_nt: TGTGCCAGCAGCTCGGGGGAGCAGCCCCAGCATTTT

v_call: TRBV10-3
j_call: TRBJ1-5
d_call: .
clone_size: .
cdr3_aa: CAISEAPTGAPYSNQPQHF
cdr3_nt: TGTGCCATCAGTGAGGCCCCGACAGGAGCCCCTTATAGCAATCAGCCCCAGCATTTT

v_call: TRBV7-8
j_call: TRBJ1-4
d_call: .
clone_size: .
cdr3_aa: CASSFRDTNEKLFF
cdr3_nt: TGTGCCAGCAGCTTCCGGGACACCAATGAAAAACTGTTTTTT